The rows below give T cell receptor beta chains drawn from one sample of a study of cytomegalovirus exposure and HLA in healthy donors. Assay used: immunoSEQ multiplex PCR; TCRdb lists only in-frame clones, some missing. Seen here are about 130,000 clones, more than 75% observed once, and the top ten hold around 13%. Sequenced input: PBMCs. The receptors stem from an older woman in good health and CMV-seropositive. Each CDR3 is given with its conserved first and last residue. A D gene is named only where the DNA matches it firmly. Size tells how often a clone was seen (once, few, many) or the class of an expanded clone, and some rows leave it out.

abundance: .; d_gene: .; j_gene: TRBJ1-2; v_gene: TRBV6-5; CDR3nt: TGTGCCAGCAGTTTGATTCCCGGGGAATCTAACTATGGCTACACCTTC; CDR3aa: CASSLIPGESNYGYTF
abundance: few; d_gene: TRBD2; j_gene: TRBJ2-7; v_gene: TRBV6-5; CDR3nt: TGTGCCAGCAGGAGGACTAGCGGGAGGGCCGCCGAGCAGTACTTC; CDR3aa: CASRRTSGRAAEQYF
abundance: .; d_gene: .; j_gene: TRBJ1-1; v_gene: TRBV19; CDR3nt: TGTGCCAGTAGGCGGGTGGGGAACACTGAAGCTTTCTTT; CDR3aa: CASRRVGNTEAFF
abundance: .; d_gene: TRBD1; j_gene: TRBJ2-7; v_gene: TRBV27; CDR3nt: TGTGCCAGCAGTTTTTGGGCGAGACAGGGTAACGAGCAGTACTTC; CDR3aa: CASSFWARQGNEQYF
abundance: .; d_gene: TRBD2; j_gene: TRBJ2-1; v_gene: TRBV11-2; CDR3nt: TGTGCCAGCAGCAGTAGTCCCTCTAGCGGGAGTCACAATGAGCAGTTCTTC; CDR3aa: CASSSSPSSGSHNEQFF
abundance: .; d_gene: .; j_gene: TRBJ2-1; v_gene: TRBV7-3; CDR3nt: TGTGCCAGCAGCCCCATTCTAGTCCGGGTGGATGAGCAGTTCTTC; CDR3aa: CASSPILVRVDEQFF
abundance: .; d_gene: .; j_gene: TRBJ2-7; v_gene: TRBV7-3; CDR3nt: TGTGCCAGCAGCTTATTGGGTACGGAGGGAAGCGAGCAGTACTTC; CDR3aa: CASSLLGTEGSEQYF
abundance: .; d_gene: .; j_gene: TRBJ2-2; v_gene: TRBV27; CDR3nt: TGTGCCAGCAATCGGGGAGGGAACACCGGGGAGCTGTTTTTT; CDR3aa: CASNRGGNTGELFF
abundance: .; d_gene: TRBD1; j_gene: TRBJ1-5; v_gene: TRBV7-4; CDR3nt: TGTGCCAGCAGCTCGGACAGGGTGGTTCGGCCCCAGCATTTT; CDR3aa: CASSSDRVVRPQHF
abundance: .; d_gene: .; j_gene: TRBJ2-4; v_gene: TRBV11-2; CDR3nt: TGTGCCAGCAGCTTTGAGGAGATTATTCAGTACTTC; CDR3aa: CASSFEEIIQYF
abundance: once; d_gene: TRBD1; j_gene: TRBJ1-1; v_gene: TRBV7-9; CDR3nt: TGTGCCAGCAGCACCGACAGGGGGAGGTTTACTGAAGCTTTCTTT; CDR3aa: CASSTDRGRFTEAFF
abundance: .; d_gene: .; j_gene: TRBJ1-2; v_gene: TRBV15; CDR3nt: TGTGCCACCAGCAGAGATGGGGCCGGATATGGCTACACCTTC; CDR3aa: CATSRDGAGYGYTF
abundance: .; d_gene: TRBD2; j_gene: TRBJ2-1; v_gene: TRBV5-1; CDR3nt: TGCGCCAGCAGCTTGGATCCGGGAGGTACCTACAATGAGCAGTTCTTC; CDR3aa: CASSLDPGGTYNEQFF
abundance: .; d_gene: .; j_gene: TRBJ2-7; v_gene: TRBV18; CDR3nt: TGTGCCAGCTCACCCCCAGGGTCCTACGAGCAGTACTTC; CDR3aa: CASSPPGSYEQYF
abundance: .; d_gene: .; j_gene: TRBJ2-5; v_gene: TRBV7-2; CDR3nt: TGTGCCAGCAGCAGCTACTTGGTGGGGGGTCTACAAGAGACCCAGTACTTC; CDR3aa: CASSSYLVGGLQETQYF
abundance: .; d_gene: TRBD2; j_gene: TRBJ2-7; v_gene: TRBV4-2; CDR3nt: TGTGCCAGCAGCCAAGAGGGGACTAGGGACTCCTACGAGCAGTACTTC; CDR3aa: CASSQEGTRDSYEQYF
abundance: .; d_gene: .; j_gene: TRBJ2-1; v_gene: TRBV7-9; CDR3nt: TGTGCCAGCAGCTTAGAGAGCAATGAGCAGTTCTTC; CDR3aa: CASSLESNEQFF
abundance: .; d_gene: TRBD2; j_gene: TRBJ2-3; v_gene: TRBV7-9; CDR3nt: TGTGCCAGCAGCGCTAGCGGGAGTGGCGCAGATACGCAGTATTTT; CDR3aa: CASSASGSGADTQYF
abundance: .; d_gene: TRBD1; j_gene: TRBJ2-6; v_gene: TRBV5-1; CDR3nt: TGCGCCAGCAGCCCTCCGGGACAGGCCATCTCTGGGGCCAACGTCCTGACTTTC; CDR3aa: CASSPPGQAISGANVLTF
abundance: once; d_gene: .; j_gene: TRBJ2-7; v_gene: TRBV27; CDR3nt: TGTGCCACTTCTGAGGGGGTTGACCACGAGCAGTACTTC; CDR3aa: CATSEGVDHEQYF
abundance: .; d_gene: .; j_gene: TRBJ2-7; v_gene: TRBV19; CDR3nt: TGTGCCAGTAGCCCCCTACTCTCCGGCTACGAGCAGTACTTC; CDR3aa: CASSPLLSGYEQYF
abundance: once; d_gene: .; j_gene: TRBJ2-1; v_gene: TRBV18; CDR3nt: TGTGCCAGCTCACCGGACAGCGCGATTGGGTTCTTC; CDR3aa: CASSPDSAIGFF
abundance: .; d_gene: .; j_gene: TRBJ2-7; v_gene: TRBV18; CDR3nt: TGTGCCAGCTCACAACGTAAGGGGGGGGGCCCCTACGAGCAGTACTTC; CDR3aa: CASSQRKGGGPYEQYF
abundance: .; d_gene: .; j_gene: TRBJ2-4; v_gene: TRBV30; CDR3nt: TGTGCCTGGAGTACGGGGACTCCGAAAAACATTCAGTACTTC; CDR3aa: CAWSTGTPKNIQYF
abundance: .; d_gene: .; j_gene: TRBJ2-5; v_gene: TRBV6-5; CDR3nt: TGTGCCAGCAGTCAGGGGCCCCAAGAGACCCAGTACTTC; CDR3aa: CASSQGPQETQYF
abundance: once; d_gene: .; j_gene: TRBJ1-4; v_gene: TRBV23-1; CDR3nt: TGCGCCAGCAGTCAATCGAGCTCTGAGGTGACAGTTCCTAATGAAAAACTGTTTTTT; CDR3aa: CASSQSSSEVTVPNEKLFF
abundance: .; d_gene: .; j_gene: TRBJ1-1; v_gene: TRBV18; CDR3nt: TGTGCCAGCTCACTGGACAGCGTCGCCACTGAAGCTTTCTTT; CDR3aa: CASSLDSVATEAFF
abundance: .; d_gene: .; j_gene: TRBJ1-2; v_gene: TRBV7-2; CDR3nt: TGTGCCAGCAGCTTAGCCCCCAGGGGCTGGGGCTACACCTTC; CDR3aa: CASSLAPRGWGYTF
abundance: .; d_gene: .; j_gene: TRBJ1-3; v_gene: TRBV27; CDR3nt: TGTGCCAGCAGTTCCCCCAGGGCTGGAAACACCATATATTTT; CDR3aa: CASSSPRAGNTIYF
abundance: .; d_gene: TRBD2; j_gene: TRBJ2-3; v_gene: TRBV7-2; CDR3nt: TGTGCCAGCAGCTTAGGCGTAGCGGGGGGAGATACGCAGTATTTT; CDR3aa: CASSLGVAGGDTQYF
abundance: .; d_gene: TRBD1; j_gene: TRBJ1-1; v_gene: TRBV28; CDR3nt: TGTGCCAGCAGCAAATCAGGGGGCAACACTGAAGCTTTCTTT; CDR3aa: CASSKSGGNTEAFF
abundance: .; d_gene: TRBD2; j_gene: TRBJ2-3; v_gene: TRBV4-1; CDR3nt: TGCGCCAGCCGATCTAGCGGGGGGGCAGATACGCAGTATTTT; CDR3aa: CASRSSGGADTQYF
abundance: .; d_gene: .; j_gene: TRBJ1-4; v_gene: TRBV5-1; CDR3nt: TGCGCCAGCAGCGGGCAGGGCGCAACTAATGAAAAACTGTTTTTT; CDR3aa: CASSGQGATNEKLFF
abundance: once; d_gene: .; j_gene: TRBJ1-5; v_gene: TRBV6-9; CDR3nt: TGTGCCAGCAGTTACCATGGGCAGTCAAATCAGCCCCAGCATTTT; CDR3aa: CASSYHGQSNQPQHF
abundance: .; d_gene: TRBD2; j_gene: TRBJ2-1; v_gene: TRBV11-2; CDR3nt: TGTGCCAGCAGCTTAGAGACTAGCGGGGGGGCAGAGCAGTTCTTC; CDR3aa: CASSLETSGGAEQFF
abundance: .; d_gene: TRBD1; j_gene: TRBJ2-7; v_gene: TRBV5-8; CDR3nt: TGTGCCAGCAGCTATGGGACAGGGAACTACGAGCAGTACTTC; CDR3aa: CASSYGTGNYEQYF
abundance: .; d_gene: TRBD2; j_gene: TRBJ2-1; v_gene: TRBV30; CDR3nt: TGTGCCTGGAGCGCTGGGACTAGCGGGGGGACCCCCTACAATGAGCAGTTCTTC; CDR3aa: CAWSAGTSGGTPYNEQFF
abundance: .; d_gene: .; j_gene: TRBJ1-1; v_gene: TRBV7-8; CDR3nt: TGTGCCAGCAGCTTAGCCAGTTACACTGAAGCTTTCTTT; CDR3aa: CASSLASYTEAFF
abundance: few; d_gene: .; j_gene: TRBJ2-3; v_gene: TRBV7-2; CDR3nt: TGTGCCAGCAGGGACTCCTTCACAGATACGCAGTATTTT; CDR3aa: CASRDSFTDTQYF
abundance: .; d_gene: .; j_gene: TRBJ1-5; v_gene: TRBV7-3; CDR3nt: TGTGCCAGCAGCTTAAATCCAGGGGATCAGCCCCAGCATTTT; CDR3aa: CASSLNPGDQPQHF
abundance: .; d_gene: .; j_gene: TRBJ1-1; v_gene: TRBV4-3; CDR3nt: TGCGCCAGCAGCCGGGCGTCTCAGAGGAACACTGAAGCTTTCTTT; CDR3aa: CASSRASQRNTEAFF
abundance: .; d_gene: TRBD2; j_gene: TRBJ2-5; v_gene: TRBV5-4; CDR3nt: TGTGCCAGCAGCTTAGGGCTAGCGGGAGGAGAGACCCAGTACTTC; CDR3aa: CASSLGLAGGETQYF